One sample yielded the 20 T cell receptor beta chains listed below, sequenced in a study of CD8+CD57+ T cells in acquired aplastic anemia. The patients chosen for sequencing had shown expansion of CD8+CD57+ cells (detected by flow cytometry). Genomic DNA acted as the template from which TCR beta VDJ combination and CDR3 sequence profiling were carried out. One entry per CDR3 protein, called by TCRdb with MiXCR from the reads. The sample has some 170,000 distinct CDR3 sequences, around half seen once. Sequenced: sorted CD4+, CD8+, or CD8+CD57+ T cells (not recorded which) from PBMCs. These receptors all stem from a human donor with aplastic anemia.

This clonotype turned up a few times. A single base separates this from a much larger clone, so it may be a read error. The CDR3: CASRRWTVSDEKLFF. CDR3 sequence (DNA): TGCGCCAGCAGACGCTGGACAGTATCGGACGAAAAACTGTTTTTT. V gene TRBV5-1 combines with J gene TRBJ1-4; D is perhaps TRBD1 (6 bases). V was trimmed by 5 bases and J by 8 bases, leaving 19 bases between them. The germline gives CDR1 SGHRS, CDR2 YFSETQ. The CDR3 loop spans 15 amino acids.

The gene calls are TRBV20-1 and TRBJ2-1; 7 bases agree with TRBD2. Germline assignment: CDR1 DFQATT and CDR2 SNEGSKA (reference sequence). The CDR3 totals 12 residues. Unmatched junction bases numbered 3, after V lost 8 bases and J lost 2 bases. The CDR3 region has the DNA TGCAGTTTAGCGGGTACCTACAATGAGCAGTTCTTC. Translated, it gives CSLAGTYNEQFF.

The V call is TRBV24-1, the J call TRBJ1-2; 7 nucleotides match TRBD1. Trimming took 3 bases from V and 1 from J; bases not matched to a gene: 13. The CDR3 length is 18 residues. Germline CDR1 reads KGHDR; CDR2 reads SFDVKD. CDR3 nucleotides: TGTGCCACCAGTGATCCCGGAGGGGGCGAACGTCATAACTATGGCTACACCTTC. Translation gives CATSDPGGGERHNYGYTF.

Remarks on this clonotype: This may come from a read error, since a much larger clone is one base off. This chain uses TRBV14 with TRBJ1-2, with D perhaps TRBD1 (5 bases). V lost 0 bases to trimming and J lost 7 bases, with 12 bases between them. Germline-derived CDR1 and CDR2 are SGHDN and FVKESK. This CDR3 is 14 amino acids long. The CDR3 nucleotides read TGTGCCAGCAGCCAAGATCGGGGCCCAAGTGGCTACACCTTC. Protein product: CASSQDRGPSGYTF.

This chain joins TRBV29-1 and TRBJ1-1, with D tentatively TRBD1 (5 bases). V lost 7 bases and J 3 bases, leaving 15 bases between the germline ends. CDR1 and CDR2 from the germline V gene are SQVTM and ANQGSEA. There are 13 residues in the CDR3. In nucleotides, the CDR3 is TGCAGCGAAAGGGGAATAGGGGACACTGAAGCTTTCTTT. This encodes CSERGIGDTEAFF. The variable domain in full, completed from reference TRBV29-1 and TRBJ1-1, reads SAVISQKPSRDICQRGTSLTIQCQVDSQVTMMFWYRQQPGQSLTLIATANQGSEATYESGFVIDKFPISRPNLTFSTLTVSNMSPEDSSIYLCSERGIGDTEAFFGQGTRLTVV.

Concerning this clonotype: A read error may produce the germline difference seen at one junction end. V is TRBV20-1 and J is TRBJ2-4, with a tentative D call TRBD2 (7 bases). Germline V gene lookup returns CDR1 DFQATT and CDR2 SNEGSKA (reference sequence). This CDR3 is built from 14 residues. CDR3 DNA sequence: TGCAGCGCTAGAAGGGGGGGGTACAAAAACATTCAGTACTTC. It is translated as CSARRGGYKNIQYF.

The chain combines TRBV10-3 with TRBJ2-1; 12 bases agree with TRBD2. Germline V gene data show CDR1 as ENHRY and CDR2 as SYGVKD. V was clipped by 8 bases and J by 4 bases; unmatched bases: 6. This CDR3 contains 15 residues. CDR3: CAIEASGRAYNEQFF. CDR3 sequence (DNA): TGTGCCATCGAGGCTAGCGGGAGGGCTTACAATGAGCAGTTCTTC.

V and J are TRBV9 and TRBJ2-1, with a possible D match to TRBD2 (6 bases). Germline V gene sequence: CDR1 SGDLS, CDR2 YYNGEE. This CDR3 has 16 amino acids. The V and J ends lost 4 bases and 5 bases respectively, with 19 bases between them. In DNA form, the CDR3 reads TGTGCCAGCAGCCCTATCGGCGGGACTCCCAACAATGAGCAGTTCTTC. It yields the protein CASSPIGGTPNNEQFF.

V usage is TRBV12-3 or TRBV12-4 and J usage is TRBJ2-7, with D perhaps matching TRBD1 or TRBD2 (5 bases each). The ends were cut back, 6 bases at V and 1 base at J, with 10 bases in the middle. The CDR3 consists of 13 residues. CDR3 region: CASRGDGSYEQYF. As DNA, the CDR3 is TGTGCCAGCAGAGGGGACGGATCCTACGAGCAGTACTTC.

J is TRBJ2-3 and V is TRBV2; D is undetermined. The length of the CDR3 is 17 residues. Between the trimmed V and J ends, which lost 2 bases and 0 bases, there was a span of 15 bases. CDR1 is SNHLY, CDR2 FYNNEI, per germline. Here the CDR3 reads CASSESRDGPSTDTQYF. In DNA, the CDR3 is TGTGCCAGCAGTGAAAGTCGTGACGGCCCTAGCACAGATACGCAGTATTTT.

This chain joins TRBV7-9 and TRBJ1-6; TRBD1 might be the D (5 bases). Deletions cut 5 bases from V and 9 bases from J, with 17 bases between. The CDR3 totals 15 residues. Per germline, CDR1 SEHNR and CDR2 FQNEAQ (reference sequence). In nucleotides, the CDR3 is TGTGCCAGCAGCCGAAACCGGGACCGAGGTTCACCCCTCCACTTT. Translating it yields CASSRNRDRGSPLHF.

This clonotype occurred many times. The J gene is TRBJ2-5, the V gene TRBV20-1; no clear D. From germline, CDR1 is DFQATT and CDR2 SNEGSKA (reference sequence). The CDR3 extends over 13 amino acids. Trimming removed 0 bases from V and 6 bases from J, with 11 bases in between. CDR3 sequence reads: CSARDPGSKTQYF. CDR3 in DNA: TGCAGTGCTAGAGACCCGGGTTCCAAGACCCAGTACTTC.

Many counts were recorded for this clonotype. The chain carries TRBV7-9 and TRBJ2-3, with D unclear. Trimming took off 2 bases at V and 4 bases at J, with 13 bases between the two ends. This CDR3 is built from 15 residues. Germline lookup yields CDR1 SEHNR and CDR2 FQNEAQ (reference sequence). CDR3 loop: CASSLFDTSSDTQYF. CDR3 bases: TGTGCCAGCAGCTTATTCGATACCAGCTCAGATACGCAGTATTTT. Combining the CDR3 with reference TRBV7-9 and TRBJ2-3 gives the whole variable domain DTGVSQNPRHKITKRGQNVTFRCDPISEHNRLYWYRQTLGQGPEFLTYFQNEAQLEKSRLLSDRFSAERPKGSFSTLEIQRTEQGDSAMYLCASSLFDTSSDTQYFGPGTRLTVL.

This rearrangement joins TRBV2 to TRBJ2-3; 11 nucleotides align to TRBD2. The ends lost 6 bases at V and 1 base at J; junction bases unmatched: 6. In germline, CDR1 is SNHLY, CDR2 FYNNEI. The CDR3 runs to 16 residues. The CDR3 DNA sequence: TGTGCCAGCAGCCTAGCGGGGGGAACCCGCACAGATACGCAGTATTTT. Amino acids: CASSLAGGTRTDTQYF.

This clonotype was counted once. This chain links TRBV9 with TRBJ1-2; no definite D call. Germline CDR1 reads SGDLS; CDR2 reads YYNGEE. Deletions cut 7 bases from V and 5 bases from J, with 12 bases between. The CDR3 loop spans 12 amino acids. As DNA, the CDR3 is TGTGCCAGCTCCGGGGAAGTGTATGGCTACACCTTC. Amino acid sequence: CASSGEVYGYTF.

V and J are TRBV20-1 and TRBJ2-7, with 9 positions matching TRBD1. The V and J ends lost 6 bases and 4 bases, in that order; junction bases with no gene match: 22. This CDR3 is built from 18 residues. Germline V gene data show CDR1 as DFQATT and CDR2 as SNEGSKA (reference sequence). The CDR3 DNA reads TGCAGTGCCACCAGTGATTTCGGGGGACAGGGAGGGACTTACGAGCAGTACTTC. Translating it yields CSATSDFGGQGGTYEQYF.

This chain connects TRBV20-1 to TRBJ2-5; D unclear. Trimming removed 4 bases at V and 5 bases at J, with 14 bases between. CDR1 and CDR2 (germline): DFQATT, SNEGSKA (reference sequence). The CDR3 totals 13 residues. DNA for the CDR3: TGCAGTGCTATGGACCCGCCTAGGGAGACCCAGTACTTC. Residues: CSAMDPPRETQYF.

This clonotype showed up many times. V gene TRBV6-1 combines with J gene TRBJ1-5; no firm D call. The germline V gene encodes CDR1 MNHNS and CDR2 SASEGT. The CDR3 totals 16 residues. Trimming took 5 bases from V and 7 from J, leaving 21 bases between them. CDR3 coding DNA: TGTGCCAGCAGTTCCCTTTCGGGGTTTGGAGGGCAGCCCCAGCATTTT. This codes for CASSSLSGFGGQPQHF.

This chain uses TRBV19 with TRBJ1-5, with D possibly being TRBD1 (6 bases). This CDR3 has 16 amino acids. Trimming left V 9 bases short and J 1 base short, with 19 bases between. Germline lookup yields CDR1 LNHDA and CDR2 SQIVND (reference sequence). CDR3 in amino acids: CASHRGSGVSNQPQHF. The DNA of the CDR3 is TGTGCCAGCCACCGGGGGTCAGGGGTAAGCAATCAGCCCCAGCATTTT.

The chain joins TRBV5-1 to TRBJ1-1; TRBD1 might be the D (5 bases). CDR1 and CDR2 from the germline V gene are SGHRS and YFSETQ. The CDR3 spans 14 residues. V gave up 4 bases and J gave up 3 bases, with 13 bases separating them. The CDR3 nucleotides read TGCGCCAGCAGCCCCAGGGACGGGGACACTGAAGCTTTCTTT. Its protein product is CASSPRDGDTEAFF.